These 31 T cell receptor beta chains originate from one sample sequenced in a study of T cell repertoires in cytomegalovirus infection. No antigen is known for these receptors. TCRdb re-called the reads with MiXCR, one entry per CDR3 protein. The profile shows roughly 500,000 distinct CDR3 sequences, about 33% of them singletons. The source was cultured PBMCs, collected from culture after CMV antigen stimulation. The receptors were gathered from a human donor in good health (CMV status not recorded). Some clones in this sample may be carry-over from other donors' samples.

This clonotype was seen at least ten times. The chain is built from TRBV7-2 and TRBJ2-3; a weak D match, TRBD1 (6 bases). Trimming stripped 1 base from V and 2 bases from J, with 16 bases between. The CDR3 runs to 17 residues. Germline CDR1 is SGHTA and CDR2 is FQGNSA. CDR3 coding DNA: TGTGCCAGCAGCTTAGAGGTGGTGGGGGCGGTCACAGATACGCAGTATTTT. This codes for CASSLEVVGAVTDTQYF.

This clonotype was seen a few times. The chain uses TRBV5-4 and TRBJ1-1; 7 positions agree with TRBD1. From germline, CDR1 is SGHNT and CDR2 YYREEE (reference sequence). The CDR3 is 15 amino acids. V shed 5 bases, J shed 1 base, and the junction held 8 bases outside the gene matches. The CDR3 is CASRTSGQPNTEAFF. The CDR3, as DNA: TGTGCCAGCAGGACCTCGGGACAGCCGAACACTGAAGCTTTCTTT.

In its sample, this clonotype was seen a few times. This chain links TRBV7-9 with TRBJ1-1; no reliable D call. Trimming cost V 4 bases and J 1 base, with 16 bases left between them. Germline assignment: CDR1 SEHNR and CDR2 FQNEAQ (reference sequence). The CDR3 runs 16 residues. CDR3 in amino acids: CASSSRVTDPNTEAFF. The CDR3 region has the DNA TGTGCCAGCAGCTCCCGGGTGACGGACCCGAACACTGAAGCTTTCTTT.

The chain carries TRBV12-3 or TRBV12-4 and TRBJ2-1; 9 bases map to TRBD2. The V and J ends lost 5 bases and 8 bases, in that order; junction bases with no gene match: 13. There are 16 residues in the CDR3. DNA for the CDR3: TGTGCCAGCAGTGCCGCCCCGGGACTAGCCGTCTATGAGCAGTTCTTC. It is translated as CASSAAPGLAVYEQFF.

The chain combines TRBV2 with TRBJ1-2; D is uncertain. Germline V CDR1 and CDR2: SNHLY, FYNNEI. Deletions cut 6 bases from V and 0 bases from J, with 14 bases between. There are 15 residues in the CDR3. This CDR3 reads CASRESGVANYGYTF. In DNA form, the CDR3 reads TGTGCCAGCAGGGAGTCAGGAGTCGCTAACTATGGCTACACCTTC.

This chain connects TRBV7-2 to TRBJ2-6; weak D call: TRBD1 (6 bases). From germline, CDR1 is SGHTA and CDR2 FQGNSA. The CDR3 runs to 14 residues. Trimming pared 11 bases from V and 4 bases from J, leaving 15 bases between. CDR3 bases: TGTGCCGTAAAGGGACAATCAGGGGCCAACGTCCTGACTTTC. It translates to CAVKGQSGANVLTF.

The chain couples TRBV20-1 to TRBJ1-1; TRBD1 agrees at 8 bases. Germline trimming cut 3 bases from V and 4 bases from J; bases unmatched to any gene: 7. Looked up from germline, CDR1 is DFQATT and CDR2 is SNEGSKA (reference sequence). CDR3 length equals 14 residues. The CDR3 region has the DNA TGCAGTGCTAGCCCAGGGGGCACGAGCACTGAAGCTTTCTTT. It is translated as CSASPGGTSTEAFF.

V and J are TRBV28 and TRBJ2-7; 8 bases agree with TRBD1. The V and J ends lost 6 bases and 3 bases, in that order; junction bases with no gene match: 7. Per the germline V gene, CDR1 is MDHEN and CDR2 is SYDVKM. The CDR3 sequence is 14 residues long. The CDR3 here is CASRLTGAGYEQYF. The CDR3 region has the DNA TGTGCCAGCAGGTTGACAGGGGCAGGCTACGAGCAGTACTTC.

Of note for this clonotype: A much larger clone lies a single base off, so this may be a read error. As the CDR3 is not closed by the conserved phenylalanine or tryptophan, this likely results from a read error. The gene calls are TRBV7-2 and TRBJ2-3; D not resolved. Trimming cost V 5 bases and J 3 bases, with 15 bases left between them. This CDR3 is 15 amino acids long. Germline CDR1 reads SGHTA; CDR2 reads FQGNSA. The CDR3 nucleotides are TGTGCCAGCAGCACTCGTCTGAGCAGGACAGATACGCAGTATCTT. Residues: CASSTRLSRTDTQYL.

In regard to this clonotype: A much larger clone lies a single base off, so this may be a read error. The rearrangement uses TRBV6-5 and TRBJ2-7; 11 nucleotides match TRBD1. V was clipped by 4 bases and J by 3 bases; unmatched bases: 5. Germline V gene lookup returns CDR1 MNHEY and CDR2 SVGAGI. The CDR3 consists of 15 residues. CDR3 protein: CASSSPGTGGYEQYF. CDR3 nucleotides: TGTGCCAGCAGTTCGCCCGGGACAGGGGGCTACGAGCAGTACTTC.

In its sample, this clonotype was seen a few times. The CDR3 loop reads CASNEGTQYF. CDR3 DNA: TGTGCCAGCAACGAGGGGACCCAGTACTTC. The chain carries TRBV7-2 and TRBJ2-5, with D maybe TRBD2 (5 bases). V lost 7 bases to trimming and J lost 7 bases, with 7 bases between them. The CDR3 spans 10 residues. Germline CDR1 SGHTA, CDR2 FQGNSA.

The genes are TRBV7-2 and TRBJ2-3, with D perhaps matching TRBD1 or TRBD2 (5 bases each). Germline V CDR1 and CDR2: SGHTA, FQGNSA. The V and J ends lost 1 base and 6 bases respectively, with 11 bases between them. The length of the CDR3 is 14 residues. The CDR3 DNA sequence: TGTGCCAGCAGCTTAGTGGGGCGGGCCGATACGCAGTATTTT. This encodes CASSLVGRADTQYF.

J is TRBJ2-6 and V is TRBV29-1; no clear D gene. V was trimmed by 3 bases and J by 2 bases, leaving 11 bases between them. CDR3 length: 15 amino acids. Germline-derived CDR1 and CDR2 are SQVTM and ANQGSEA. The CDR3 sequence: CSVEAVPPGANVLTF. The CDR3 DNA follows: TGCAGCGTTGAGGCAGTCCCCCCTGGGGCCAACGTCCTGACTTTC.

J is TRBJ2-4 and V is TRBV6-1; tentative D call: TRBD1 (6 bases). CDR1 MNHNS and CDR2 SASEGT come from the germline V gene. The CDR3 is made up of 16 amino acids. Between the trimmed V and J ends, which lost 6 bases and 11 bases, there was a span of 26 bases. Here the CDR3 DNA reads TGTGCCAGCAGCGAACCCCTTACGGACAGCCAAAGGGTTCAGTACTTC. Encoded protein: CASSEPLTDSQRVQYF.

There are a few counts of this clonotype. The chain carries TRBV2 and TRBJ2-3; possibly TRBD1 for D (5 bases). CDR1 SNHLY and CDR2 FYNNEI come from the germline V gene. CDR3 length: 16 amino acids. Trimming shortened V by 6 bases and J by 2 bases, and 18 bases separated the two germline ends. The CDR3 protein is CASRVALGVPTDTQYF. CDR3 coding DNA: TGTGCCAGCAGGGTAGCTTTAGGGGTTCCCACAGATACGCAGTATTTT. Filled out from reference TRBV2 and TRBJ2-3, the complete variable domain reads EPEVTQTPSHQVTQMGQEVILRCVPISNHLYFYWYRQILGQKVEFLVSFYNNEISEKSEIFDDQFSVERPDGSNFTLKIRSTKLEDSAMYFCASRVALGVPTDTQYFGPGTRLTVL.

This clonotype was seen only a few times. CDR3 coding DNA: TGTGCCAGCAGCCGGACCCCACCGGGCGGGGAGCTGTTTTTT. It codes for CASSRTPPGGELFF. The V and J genes are TRBV11-1 and TRBJ2-2; D uncertain. V dropped 5 bases and J dropped 7 bases, with 14 bases sitting between them. Germline V gene data show CDR1 as SGHAT and CDR2 as FQDESV (reference sequence). This CDR3 region has 14 residues.

This clonotype appeared a few times. The V gene is TRBV11-2, the J gene TRBJ1-1; D gene uncertain. Trimming removed 6 bases at V and 4 bases at J, with 21 bases between. The CDR3 loop spans 16 amino acids. The germline CDR1 and CDR2 sequences are SGHAT and FQNNGV. The CDR3 bases are TGTGCCAGCAGACCGATTGAGGGCCGGCGGAGCACTGAAGCTTTCTTT. This codes for CASRPIEGRRSTEAFF.

The chain links TRBV25-1 to TRBJ1-1; D remains unclear. Germline CDR1 MGHDK, CDR2 SYGVNS. Trimming left V 4 bases short and J 1 base short, with 13 bases between. The CDR3 loop spans 15 amino acids. CDR3 region: CASSGSQEWNTEAFF. The CDR3 coding sequence is TGTGCCAGCAGTGGGAGTCAAGAGTGGAACACTGAAGCTTTCTTT. Filled out from reference TRBV25-1 and TRBJ1-1, the complete variable domain reads EADIYQTPRYLVIGTGKKITLECSQTMGHDKMYWYQQDPGMELHLIHYSYGVNSTEKGDLSSESTVSRIRTEHFPLTLESARPSHTSQYLCASSGSQEWNTEAFFGQGTRLTVV.

For this clonotype: Sequence at one end of the junction differs from germline and may be a read error. The J gene is TRBJ1-1, the V gene TRBV6-2 or TRBV6-3; D ambiguous. CDR1 MNHEY and CDR2 SVGEGT come from the germline V gene. This CDR3 is built from 15 residues. CDR3 loop: CASSYPGGGSTGAFF. CDR3 bases: TGTGCCAGCAGTTACCCCGGTGGCGGTAGCACTGGAGCTTTCTTT.

The CDR3 sequence: CASSFYQGNQPQHF. CDR3 nucleotide sequence: TGTGCCAGCAGCTTTTACCAGGGGAACCAGCCCCAGCATTTT. The chain employs TRBV7-2 and TRBJ1-5; D is perhaps TRBD1 (6 bases). Germline loops: CDR1 SGHTA, CDR2 FQGNSA. V dropped 3 bases and J dropped 7 bases, with 13 bases sitting between them. The CDR3 totals 14 residues.

V is TRBV6-1 and J is TRBJ2-2, with D possibly being TRBD1 (6 bases). Per the germline V gene, CDR1 is MNHNS and CDR2 is SASEGT. The CDR3 contains 17 residues. V lost 6 bases and J 6 bases, leaving 23 bases between the germline ends. The CDR3 reads CASRANQGRSSPGELFF. CDR3 coding DNA: TGTGCCAGCAGGGCGAACCAGGGGCGCTCGAGTCCCGGGGAGCTGTTTTTT.

This clonotype turned up a few times. The chain recombines TRBV28 with TRBJ1-5; a weak D match, TRBD1 (5 bases). Germline CDR1 MDHEN, CDR2 SYDVKM. The CDR3 extends over 16 amino acids. The germline V and J ends were trimmed by 8 bases and 1 base, with 18 bases remaining between them. CDR3 nucleotides: TGTGCCAGCGGGACGGCCAGGTCGAGGAGCAATCAGCCCCAGCATTTT. Its translation is CASGTARSRSNQPQHF.

The J gene is TRBJ2-1, the V gene TRBV20-1; D ambiguous. The germline CDR1 and CDR2 sequences are DFQATT and SNEGSKA (reference sequence). The CDR3 contains 15 residues. With 0 bases removed from V and 4 bases from J, the gap between germline ends came to 13 bases. The CDR3 reads CSARDLALHYNEQFF. CDR3 in DNA: TGCAGTGCTAGAGATTTGGCGTTACATTACAATGAGCAGTTCTTC.

The gene calls are TRBV6-1 and TRBJ2-2; D unresolved. Germline CDR1 reads MNHNS; CDR2 reads SASEGT. The length of the CDR3 is 14 residues. The V end was cut by 7 bases, the J end by 6 bases, with 15 bases between. CDR3 in amino acids: CASTDPGLAGELFF. The CDR3 DNA reads as TGTGCCAGCACCGACCCGGGCTTGGCCGGGGAGCTGTTTTTT.

This clonotype was picked up a small number of times. The chain joins TRBV6-5 to TRBJ2-7; 11 nucleotides match TRBD2. Germline-derived CDR1 and CDR2 are MNHEY and SVGAGI. V lost 6 bases and J lost 1; bases outside the gene matches: 5. CDR3 length equals 15 residues. The CDR3 DNA follows: TGTGCCAGCAGGGCTACTAGCGGGAGTTCCTACGAGCAGTACGTC. Translation: CASRATSGSSYEQYV.

The sample holds a few counts of this clonotype. V and J are TRBV28 and TRBJ1-1; a weak D match, TRBD1 (6 bases). There are 16 residues in the CDR3. CDR1 and CDR2 from the germline V gene are MDHEN and SYDVKM. V was cut by 3 bases and J by 2 bases, with 16 bases left in between. This CDR3 reads CASSLSGRGVNTEAFF. CDR3 coding DNA: TGTGCCAGCAGTTTGTCGGGCAGGGGAGTAAACACTGAAGCTTTCTTT.

Many counts were recorded for this clonotype. V usage is TRBV7-2 and J usage is TRBJ2-7, with 7 bases fitting TRBD1. J lost 2 bases, V lost 6 bases, and 7 bases had no gene match. The V gene's germline CDR1 is SGHTA and CDR2 FQGNSA. This CDR3 is built from 14 residues. The CDR3 protein is CASRTDRVPYEQYF. Written as DNA, the CDR3 is TGTGCCAGCAGAACCGACAGGGTCCCCTACGAGCAGTACTTC.

The CDR3 nucleotides read TGTGCCAGCAGTTTTATGACATCCACTGAAGCTTTCTTT. It codes for CASSFMTSTEAFF. This rearrangement joins TRBV12-3 or TRBV12-4 to TRBJ1-1; D is unresolved. CDR3 size: 13 residues. The ends were cut back, 3 bases at V and 4 bases at J, with 9 bases in the middle.

J is TRBJ1-2 and V is TRBV7-6, with TRBD1 matching 7 bases. Germline values: CDR1 SGHVS, CDR2 FNYEAQ. J gave up 6 bases and V 5 bases, and 6 bases lay outside the gene matches. This CDR3 comprises 13 residues. The CDR3 nucleotides read TGTGCCAGCAGCCAGGACAGGACAGATGGCTACACCTTC. Translated: CASSQDRTDGYTF.

The chain is built from TRBV10-3 and TRBJ2-1, with 14 nucleotides matching TRBD2. V was pared by 7 bases and J by 9 bases, with 11 bases of the junction left unmatched. Germline lookup yields CDR1 ENHRY and CDR2 SYGVKD. The CDR3 totals 16 residues. This CDR3 is CAINGVGTSGSAEQFF. CDR3 in DNA: TGTGCCATCAATGGGGTCGGGACTAGCGGGAGTGCTGAGCAGTTCTTC.

V is TRBV2 and J is TRBJ2-1, with TRBD2 matching over 8 bases. The V gene's germline CDR1 is SNHLY and CDR2 FYNNEI. The CDR3 runs to 15 residues. Germline trimming cut 9 bases from V and 0 bases from J; bases unmatched to any gene: 7. CDR3 sequence: CASNIAGSSYNEQFF. The CDR3 DNA is TGTGCCAGTAATATAGCGGGGAGCTCCTACAATGAGCAGTTCTTC.